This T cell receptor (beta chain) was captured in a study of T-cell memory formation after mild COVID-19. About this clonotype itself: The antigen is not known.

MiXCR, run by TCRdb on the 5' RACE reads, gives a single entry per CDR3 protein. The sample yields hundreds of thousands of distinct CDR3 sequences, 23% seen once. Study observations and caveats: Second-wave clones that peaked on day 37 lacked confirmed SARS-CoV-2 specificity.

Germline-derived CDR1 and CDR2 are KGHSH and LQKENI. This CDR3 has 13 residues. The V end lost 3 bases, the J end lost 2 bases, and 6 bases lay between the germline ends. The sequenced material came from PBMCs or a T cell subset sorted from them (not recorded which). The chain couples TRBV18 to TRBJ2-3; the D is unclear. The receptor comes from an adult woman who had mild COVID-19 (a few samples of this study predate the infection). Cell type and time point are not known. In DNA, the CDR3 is TGTGCCAGCTCACCGTCACACACAGATACGCAGTATTTT. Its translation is CASSPSHTDTQYF.